A selection of T cell receptor beta chains follows, all from one sample in a study of PD-1 blockade in classical Hodgkin lymphoma. Here immunoSEQ multiplex PCR was the method, and the copy in TCRdb shows in-frame clones only, minus some. Of 25,000 to 35,000 clones in the sample, 60% to 85% were seen once. Sequenced here: peripheral blood mononuclear cells (PBMCs), sampled before the second cycle of nivolumab. The receptors here all came from a human donor with classical Hodgkin lymphoma. Each CDR3 is given with its conserved first and last residue. Fields, in order: D gene, J gene, clone size, V gene, CDR3 protein, CDR3 DNA. The D gene is left open where the match is weak. Rows give clone size only sometimes, using once, few, many, or a class for an expanded clone.

d_gene: TRBD2; j_gene: TRBJ2-1; abundance: NA; v_gene: TRBV7-6; CDR3aa: CASSLGPFAGGGYYNEQFF; CDR3nt: TGTGCCAGCAGCTTAGGCCCCTTTGCGGGCGGGGGGTACTACAATGAGCAGTTCTTC
d_gene: NA; j_gene: TRBJ1-2; abundance: medium-sized; v_gene: TRBV10-3; CDR3aa: CAISSDSNYGYTF; CDR3nt: TGTGCCATCAGTTCGGACAGTAACTATGGCTACACCTTC
d_gene: TRBD1; j_gene: TRBJ2-5; abundance: NA; v_gene: TRBV7-9; CDR3aa: CASSRQGVQETQYF; CDR3nt: TGTGCCAGCAGCAGACAGGGGGTACAAGAGACCCAGTACTTC
d_gene: NA; j_gene: TRBJ1-1; abundance: NA; v_gene: TRBV5-4; CDR3aa: CASSLINPIENTEAFF; CDR3nt: TGTGCCAGCAGCTTAATTAATCCGATTGAGAACACTGAAGCTTTCTTT
d_gene: TRBD1; j_gene: TRBJ1-2; abundance: NA; v_gene: TRBV6-5; CDR3aa: CASSFRGNYGYTF; CDR3nt: TGTGCCAGCAGTTTCAGGGGGAACTATGGCTACACCTTC
d_gene: NA; j_gene: TRBJ1-2; abundance: NA; v_gene: TRBV6-1; CDR3aa: CASSERSGNQLVGYTF; CDR3nt: TGTGCCAGCAGTGAAAGGAGCGGGAATCAGTTAGTAGGCTACACCTTC
d_gene: NA; j_gene: TRBJ2-5; abundance: NA; v_gene: TRBV7-8; CDR3aa: CASSLGGPPETQYF; CDR3nt: TGTGCCAGCAGCTTAGGGGGACCCCCAGAGACCCAGTACTTC
d_gene: NA; j_gene: TRBJ1-5; abundance: NA; v_gene: TRBV11-2; CDR3aa: CASSLDHLGQPQHF; CDR3nt: TGTGCCAGCAGCTTAGATCATCTTGGTCAGCCCCAGCATTTT
d_gene: TRBD2; j_gene: TRBJ2-7; abundance: NA; v_gene: TRBV5-6; CDR3aa: CASSLGLATYEQYF; CDR3nt: TGTGCCAGCAGCTTAGGACTAGCAACCTACGAGCAGTACTTC
d_gene: TRBD2; j_gene: TRBJ2-1; abundance: once; v_gene: TRBV28; CDR3aa: CASNRGGFNNEQFF; CDR3nt: TGTGCCAGCAATCGGGGGGGCTTTAACAATGAGCAGTTCTTC
d_gene: TRBD1; j_gene: TRBJ1-2; abundance: NA; v_gene: TRBV2; CDR3aa: CAGPTGRGYTF; CDR3nt: TGTGCCGGCCCGACAGGGCGAGGCTACACCTTC
d_gene: TRBD2; j_gene: TRBJ2-1; abundance: NA; v_gene: TRBV13; CDR3aa: CTSRDHSGGGNEQFF; CDR3nt: TGTACCAGCAGGGATCACAGCGGGGGCGGTAATGAGCAGTTCTTC
d_gene: NA; j_gene: TRBJ1-4; abundance: few; v_gene: TRBV6-5; CDR3aa: CASSYSNGASNEKLFF; CDR3nt: TGTGCCAGCAGTTACTCGAATGGGGCGTCTAATGAAAAACTGTTTTTT
d_gene: NA; j_gene: TRBJ1-2; abundance: NA; v_gene: TRBV5-4; CDR3aa: CASSLGRTNYGYTF; CDR3nt: TGTGCCAGCAGCTTGGGCAGGACTAACTATGGCTACACCTTC
d_gene: NA; j_gene: TRBJ2-7; abundance: NA; v_gene: TRBV10-3; CDR3aa: CAISDQETEYEQYF; CDR3nt: TGTGCCATCAGTGACCAGGAAACAGAGTACGAGCAGTACTTC
d_gene: NA; j_gene: TRBJ2-7; abundance: NA; v_gene: TRBV5-1; CDR3aa: CASSPAVTEQYF; CDR3nt: TGCGCCAGCAGCCCGGCAGTGACCGAGCAGTACTTC
d_gene: TRBD2; j_gene: TRBJ2-2; abundance: NA; v_gene: TRBV4-3; CDR3aa: CASSPTSGAPGELFF; CDR3nt: TGCGCCAGCAGCCCTACTAGCGGTGCCCCCGGGGAGCTGTTTTTT
d_gene: TRBD1; j_gene: TRBJ1-1; abundance: once; v_gene: TRBV19; CDR3aa: CASSIVGTGGTEAFF; CDR3nt: TGTGCCAGTAGTATAGTTGGGACAGGGGGCACTGAAGCTTTCTTT
d_gene: NA; j_gene: TRBJ2-7; abundance: few; v_gene: TRBV7-2; CDR3aa: CASSFSYEQYF; CDR3nt: TGTGCCAGCAGCTTTAGCTACGAGCAGTACTTC
d_gene: NA; j_gene: TRBJ2-7; abundance: NA; v_gene: TRBV7-3; CDR3aa: CASSLSLGGEQYF; CDR3nt: TGTGCCAGCAGCTTATCCCTAGGGGGCGAGCAGTACTTC
d_gene: NA; j_gene: TRBJ1-5; abundance: NA; v_gene: TRBV6-5; CDR3aa: CASSSQGPNQPQHF; CDR3nt: TGTGCCAGCAGTTCCCAGGGGCCGAATCAGCCCCAGCATTTT
d_gene: NA; j_gene: TRBJ1-5; abundance: NA; v_gene: TRBV4-1; CDR3aa: CASSQDLVGGAAQPQHF; CDR3nt: TGCGCCAGCAGCCAAGATCTCGTTGGGGGCGCAGCTCAGCCCCAGCATTTT
d_gene: NA; j_gene: TRBJ2-3; abundance: NA; v_gene: TRBV7-8; CDR3aa: CASSWRGVGREPTDTQYF; CDR3nt: TGTGCCAGCAGCTGGCGAGGGGTAGGGCGAGAGCCCACAGATACGCAGTATTTT
d_gene: TRBD2; j_gene: TRBJ2-7; abundance: NA; v_gene: TRBV5-1; CDR3aa: CASSASGRGTTGQYF; CDR3nt: TGCGCCAGCAGCGCATCGGGGCGGGGGACTACTGGGCAGTACTTC
d_gene: NA; j_gene: TRBJ1-4; abundance: NA; v_gene: TRBV28; CDR3aa: CASSPPGTEKLFF; CDR3nt: TGTGCCAGCAGTCCTCCCGGGACAGAAAAACTGTTTTTT
d_gene: NA; j_gene: TRBJ2-7; abundance: NA; v_gene: TRBV7-9; CDR3aa: CASRLDWDPTYEQYF; CDR3nt: TGTGCCAGCAGACTTGATTGGGACCCAACCTACGAGCAGTACTTC
d_gene: TRBD1; j_gene: TRBJ1-2; abundance: NA; v_gene: TRBV5-1; CDR3aa: CASSLTGGAYYGYTF; CDR3nt: TGCGCCAGCAGCTTGACAGGGGGCGCTTACTATGGCTACACCTTC
d_gene: NA; j_gene: TRBJ1-4; abundance: NA; v_gene: TRBV2; CDR3aa: CASSAYGATNEKLFF; CDR3nt: TGTGCCAGCAGTGCTTACGGAGCAACTAATGAAAAACTGTTTTTT
d_gene: NA; j_gene: TRBJ1-3; abundance: NA; v_gene: TRBV19; CDR3aa: CASRPGDRSGNTIYF; CDR3nt: TGTGCCAGCCGTCCGGGGGATCGCTCTGGAAACACCATATATTTT
d_gene: NA; j_gene: TRBJ2-1; abundance: NA; v_gene: TRBV27; CDR3aa: CASRPGYNEQFF; CDR3nt: TGTGCCAGCAGGCCGGGCTACAATGAGCAGTTCTTC
d_gene: TRBD1; j_gene: TRBJ1-4; abundance: NA; v_gene: TRBV28; CDR3aa: CASRPQGQGGRKLFF; CDR3nt: TGTGCCAGCAGACCGCAAGGACAGGGAGGGCGAAAACTGTTTTTT
d_gene: TRBD1; j_gene: TRBJ1-2; abundance: NA; v_gene: TRBV2; CDR3aa: CASRRTGGNYGYTF; CDR3nt: TGTGCCAGTCGTCGGACAGGGGGTAACTATGGCTACACCTTC
d_gene: TRBD1; j_gene: TRBJ1-4; abundance: NA; v_gene: TRBV23-1; CDR3aa: CASSQKTGGFGKLFF; CDR3nt: TGCGCCAGCAGTCAAAAGACAGGGGGTTTTGGAAAACTGTTTTTT
d_gene: NA; j_gene: TRBJ2-3; abundance: NA; v_gene: TRBV9; CDR3aa: CASSAMSDSYTDTQYF; CDR3nt: TGTGCCAGCAGCGCGATGTCGGACTCGTACACAGATACGCAGTATTTT
d_gene: TRBD1; j_gene: TRBJ2-7; abundance: NA; v_gene: TRBV11-3; CDR3aa: CASSLGPDRGYEQYF; CDR3nt: TGTGCCAGCAGCTTAGGACCGGACAGGGGCTACGAGCAGTACTTC
d_gene: NA; j_gene: TRBJ1-2; abundance: NA; v_gene: TRBV7-9; CDR3aa: CASTPNWNYGYTF; CDR3nt: TGTGCCAGCACCCCCAATTGGAACTATGGCTACACCTTC
d_gene: NA; j_gene: TRBJ1-2; abundance: NA; v_gene: TRBV5-4; CDR3aa: CASSSDSYGYTF; CDR3nt: TGTGCCAGCAGCTCGGACAGCTATGGCTACACCTTC
d_gene: NA; j_gene: TRBJ2-4; abundance: NA; v_gene: TRBV11-2; CDR3aa: CASSARQAPAKNIQYF; CDR3nt: TGTGCCAGCAGCGCCCGGCAGGCGCCAGCCAAAAACATTCAGTACTTC
d_gene: NA; j_gene: TRBJ1-2; abundance: few; v_gene: TRBV2; CDR3aa: CASSAAKRDINYGYTF; CDR3nt: TGTGCCAGCAGTGCCGCAAAGAGGGACATAAACTATGGCTACACCTTC
d_gene: NA; j_gene: TRBJ1-1; abundance: few; v_gene: TRBV5-4; CDR3aa: CASSSGRRAEAFF; CDR3nt: TGTGCCAGCAGCTCGGGCCGACGGGCCGAAGCTTTCTTT